This T cell receptor beta chain was captured by sequencing in a study of circulating and synovial CD4+ cells in juvenile arthritis. The data were produced by immunoSEQ multiplex PCR, yet TCRdb's version contains in-frame clones alone and is incomplete. The table lists 11,000 to 15,000 clones, 80% to 85% of them singletons, with roughly 3.6% in the top ten. On this clone: Its specificity is not known.

Study-level results: CPL and bulk CD4 samples differed at least tenfold in T cell genomes.

V lost 1 base and J 4 bases, leaving 19 bases between the germline ends. The germline gives CDR1 LGHNA, CDR2 YNFKEQ. This CDR3 region has 17 residues. The chain is built from TRBV4-2 and TRBJ2-5; possible D gene TRBD2, 6 bases. The receptor was derived from a human patient with juvenile idiopathic arthritis. Some clones in this sample may be carry-over from other donors' samples. The material sequenced was CD4+ T cells from synovial fluid. CDR3 amino acids: CASSQGPEGGVSETQYF. The CDR3 nucleotides are TGTGCCAGCAGCCAAGGCCCCGAAGGCGGGGTTTCAGAGACCCAGTACTTC.